This TCR beta chain was captured in a study of control samples from healthy donors and cancer patients. The protocol was immunoSEQ multiplex PCR, while the TCRdb copy is restricted to in-frame clones and leaves out a portion. The sample comprises 120,000 to 150,000 clones, more than 85% of which are singletons, and roughly 3.2% rests with the top ten. Looked up from germline, CDR1 is MGHRA and CDR2 is YSYEKL. The length of the CDR3 is 12 residues. V dropped 4 bases and J dropped 8 bases, with 11 bases sitting between them. Specimen: blood. This clonotype was sampled from a young man in good health. J is TRBJ1-2 and V is TRBV4-1; D possibly corresponds to TRBD1 (5 bases). The CDR3 loop reads CASSRVGGGYTF. For the CDR3, the DNA is TGCGCCAGCAGCCGAGTTGGGGGAGGCTACACCTTC.